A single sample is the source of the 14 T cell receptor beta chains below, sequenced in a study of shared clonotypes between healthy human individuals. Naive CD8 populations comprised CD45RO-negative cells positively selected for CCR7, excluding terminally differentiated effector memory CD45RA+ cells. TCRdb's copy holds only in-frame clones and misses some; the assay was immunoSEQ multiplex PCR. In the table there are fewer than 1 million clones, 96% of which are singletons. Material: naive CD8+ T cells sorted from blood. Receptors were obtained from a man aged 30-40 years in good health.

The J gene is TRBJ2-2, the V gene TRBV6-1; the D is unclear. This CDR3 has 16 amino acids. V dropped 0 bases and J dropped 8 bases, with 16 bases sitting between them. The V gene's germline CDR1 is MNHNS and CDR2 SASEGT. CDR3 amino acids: CASSEALRTLRGELFF. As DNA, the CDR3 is TGTGCCAGCAGTGAAGCGCTCAGGACCCTCCGGGGGGAGCTGTTTTTT.

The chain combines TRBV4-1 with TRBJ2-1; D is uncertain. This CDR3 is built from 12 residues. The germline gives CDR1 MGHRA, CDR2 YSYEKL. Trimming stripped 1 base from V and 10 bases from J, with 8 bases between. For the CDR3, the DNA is TGCGCCAGCAGCCAAGTCGGTGTGGAGCAGTTCTTC. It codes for CASSQVGVEQFF.

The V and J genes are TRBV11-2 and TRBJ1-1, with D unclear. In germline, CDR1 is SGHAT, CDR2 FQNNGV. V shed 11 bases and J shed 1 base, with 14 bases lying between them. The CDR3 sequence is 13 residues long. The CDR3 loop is CARPPGRNTEAFF. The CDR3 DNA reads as TGTGCCCGACCGCCCGGGAGGAACACTGAAGCTTTCTTT.

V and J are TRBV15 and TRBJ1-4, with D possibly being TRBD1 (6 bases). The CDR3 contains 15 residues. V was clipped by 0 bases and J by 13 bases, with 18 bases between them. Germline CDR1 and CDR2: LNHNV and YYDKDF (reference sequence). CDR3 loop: CATSRDRGGRVSLFF. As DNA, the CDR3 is TGTGCCACCAGCAGAGATCGGGGGGGCAGGGTTTCACTGTTTTTT.

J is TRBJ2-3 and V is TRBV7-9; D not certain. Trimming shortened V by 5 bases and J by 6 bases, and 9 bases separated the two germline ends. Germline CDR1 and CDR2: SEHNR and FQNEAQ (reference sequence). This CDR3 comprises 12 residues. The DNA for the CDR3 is TGTGCCAGCAGCCCCGGGTTTGATACGCAGTATTTT. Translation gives CASSPGFDTQYF. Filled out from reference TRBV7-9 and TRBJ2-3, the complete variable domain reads DTGVSQNPRHKITKRGQNVTFRCDPISEHNRLYWYRQTLGQGPEFLTYFQNEAQLEKSRLLSDRFSAERPKGSFSTLEIQRTEQGDSAMYLCASSPGFDTQYFGPGTRLTVL.

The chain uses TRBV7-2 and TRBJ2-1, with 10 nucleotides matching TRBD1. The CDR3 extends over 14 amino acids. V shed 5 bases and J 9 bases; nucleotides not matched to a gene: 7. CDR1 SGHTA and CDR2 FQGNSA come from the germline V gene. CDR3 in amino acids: CASSLEDRGVEQFF. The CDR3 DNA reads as TGTGCCAGCAGCCTAGAGGACAGGGGGGTTGAGCAGTTCTTC.

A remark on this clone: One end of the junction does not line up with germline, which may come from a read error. The CDR3 reads CASSLFPGPAETQYF. DNA of the CDR3: TGTGCTAGCAGCTTATTTCCGGGCCCGGCGGAGACCCAGTACTTC. This sequence joins TRBV7-7 and TRBJ2-5; D not certain. This CDR3 has 15 amino acids. Germline V gives CDR1 SSHAT, CDR2 FNYEAQ (reference sequence). Full variable domain (remainder filled in from reference TRBV7-7 and TRBJ2-5): GAGVSQSPRYKVTKRGQDVTLRCDPISSHATLYWYQQALGQGPEFLTYFNYEAQPDKSGLPSDRFSAERPEGSISTLTIQRTEQRDSAMYRCASSLFPGPAETQYFGPGTRLLVL.

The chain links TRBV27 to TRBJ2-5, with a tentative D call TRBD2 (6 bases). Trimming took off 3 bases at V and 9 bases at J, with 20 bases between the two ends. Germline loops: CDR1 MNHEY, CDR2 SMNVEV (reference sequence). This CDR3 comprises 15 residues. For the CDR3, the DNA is TGTGCCAGCAGTTTCGTGGGGGGACGGTCAGATTCCCAGTACTTC. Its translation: CASSFVGGRSDSQYF.

CDR3 sequence reads: CASSEDFGSSYNEQFF. CDR3 coding DNA: TGTGCCAGCAGTGAAGATTTCGGGAGTTCCTACAATGAGCAGTTCTTC. The chain uses TRBV6-1 and TRBJ2-1, with D perhaps TRBD2 (6 bases). Germline CDR1 and CDR2: MNHNS and SASEGT. This CDR3 has 16 amino acids. Between the trimmed V and J ends, which lost 1 base and 1 base, there was a span of 11 bases.

The CDR3 nucleotides read TGCGCCAGCAGCCAAGGAGGTGATTACGAGCAGTACTTC. It yields the protein CASSQGGDYEQYF. The V and J genes are TRBV4-3 and TRBJ2-7; D unresolved. The CDR3 length is 13 residues. Germline loops: CDR1 LGHNA, CDR2 YSLEER. V was clipped by 1 base and J by 4 bases, with 8 bases between them.

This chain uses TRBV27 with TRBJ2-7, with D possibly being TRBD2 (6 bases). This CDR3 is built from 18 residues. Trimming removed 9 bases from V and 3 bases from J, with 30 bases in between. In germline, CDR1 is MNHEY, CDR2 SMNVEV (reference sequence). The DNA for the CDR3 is TGTGCCAGTTTCTCCCTTCGGACGGGACTCCCCCTTAACTACGAGCAGTACTTC. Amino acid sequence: CASFSLRTGLPLNYEQYF.

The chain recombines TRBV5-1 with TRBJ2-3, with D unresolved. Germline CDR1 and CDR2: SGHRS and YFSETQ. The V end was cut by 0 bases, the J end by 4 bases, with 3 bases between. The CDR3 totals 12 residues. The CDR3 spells CASSLEADTQYF. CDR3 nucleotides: TGCGCCAGCAGCTTGGAGGCAGATACGCAGTATTTT.

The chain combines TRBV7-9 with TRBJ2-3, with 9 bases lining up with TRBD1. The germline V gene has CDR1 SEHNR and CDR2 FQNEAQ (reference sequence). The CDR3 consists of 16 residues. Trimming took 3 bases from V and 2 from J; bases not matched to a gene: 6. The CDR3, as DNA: TGTGCCAGCAGCTTCGGACAGGGGCTACACACAGATACGCAGTATTTT. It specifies CASSFGQGLHTDTQYF. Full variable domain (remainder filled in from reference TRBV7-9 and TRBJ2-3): DTGVSQNPRHKITKRGQNVTFRCDPISEHNRLYWYRQTLGQGPEFLTYFQNEAQLEKSRLLSDRFSAERPKGSFSTLEIQRTEQGDSAMYLCASSFGQGLHTDTQYFGPGTRLTVL.

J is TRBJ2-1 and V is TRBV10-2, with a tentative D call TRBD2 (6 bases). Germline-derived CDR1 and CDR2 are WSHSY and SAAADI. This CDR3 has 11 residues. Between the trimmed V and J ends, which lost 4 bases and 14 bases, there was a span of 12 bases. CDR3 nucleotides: TGCGCCAGCAGTGCGGGAGAGGTTGAGTTCTTC. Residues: CASSAGEVEFF.